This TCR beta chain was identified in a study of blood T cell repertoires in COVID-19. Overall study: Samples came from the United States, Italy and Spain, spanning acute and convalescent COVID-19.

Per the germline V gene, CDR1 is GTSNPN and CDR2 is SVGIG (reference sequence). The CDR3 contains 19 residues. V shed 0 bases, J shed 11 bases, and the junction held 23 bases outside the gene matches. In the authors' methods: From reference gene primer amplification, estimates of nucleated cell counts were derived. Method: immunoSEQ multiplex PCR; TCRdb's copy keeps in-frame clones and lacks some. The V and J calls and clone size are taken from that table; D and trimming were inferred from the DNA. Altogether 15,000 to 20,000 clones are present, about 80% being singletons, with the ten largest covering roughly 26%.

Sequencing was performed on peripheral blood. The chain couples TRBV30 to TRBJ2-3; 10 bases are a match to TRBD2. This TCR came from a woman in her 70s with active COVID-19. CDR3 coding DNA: TGTGCCTGGAGTGTACTCCCAGACTTTGCCTGTTCAACTAGCGGGAAGCAGTATTTT. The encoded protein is CAWSVLPDFACSTSGKQYF.